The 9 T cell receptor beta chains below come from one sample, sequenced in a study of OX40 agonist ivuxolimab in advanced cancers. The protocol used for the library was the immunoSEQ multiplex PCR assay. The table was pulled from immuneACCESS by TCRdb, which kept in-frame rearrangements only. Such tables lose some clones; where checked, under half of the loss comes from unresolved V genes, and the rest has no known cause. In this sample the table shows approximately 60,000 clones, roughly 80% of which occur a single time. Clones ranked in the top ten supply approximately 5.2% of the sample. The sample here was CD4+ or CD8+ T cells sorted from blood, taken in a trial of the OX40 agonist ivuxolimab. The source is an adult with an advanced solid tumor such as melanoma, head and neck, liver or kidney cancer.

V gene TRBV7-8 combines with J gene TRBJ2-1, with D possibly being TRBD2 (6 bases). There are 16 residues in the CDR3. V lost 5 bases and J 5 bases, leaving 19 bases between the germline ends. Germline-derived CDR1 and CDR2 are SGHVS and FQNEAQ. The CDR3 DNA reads TGTGCCAGCAGCGCATACCGTTGGACTAACGACAATGAGCAGTTCTTC. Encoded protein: CASSAYRWTNDNEQFF.

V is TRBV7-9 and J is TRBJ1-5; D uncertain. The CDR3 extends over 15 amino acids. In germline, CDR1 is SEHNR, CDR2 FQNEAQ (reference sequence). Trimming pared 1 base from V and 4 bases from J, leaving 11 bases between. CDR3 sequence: CASSLGTRPNQPQHF. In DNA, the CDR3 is TGTGCCAGCAGCTTAGGAACCAGGCCTAATCAGCCCCAGCATTTT.

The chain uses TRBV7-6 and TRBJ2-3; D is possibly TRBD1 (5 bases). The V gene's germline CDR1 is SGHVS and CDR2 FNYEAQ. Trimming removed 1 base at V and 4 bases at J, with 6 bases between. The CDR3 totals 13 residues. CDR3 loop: CASSLGQSDTQYF. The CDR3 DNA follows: TGTGCCAGCAGCTTAGGACAGTCAGATACGCAGTATTTT.

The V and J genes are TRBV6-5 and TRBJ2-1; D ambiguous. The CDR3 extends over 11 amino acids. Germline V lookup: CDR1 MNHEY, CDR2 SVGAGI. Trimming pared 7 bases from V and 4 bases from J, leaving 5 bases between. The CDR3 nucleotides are TGTGCCAGCATATCATACAATGAGCAGTTCTTC. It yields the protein CASISYNEQFF.

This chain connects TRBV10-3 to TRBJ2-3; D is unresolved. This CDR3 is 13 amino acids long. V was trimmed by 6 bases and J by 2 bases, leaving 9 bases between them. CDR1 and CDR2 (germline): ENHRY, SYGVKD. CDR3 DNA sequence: TGTGCCATCAGCGCCCCACACACAGATACGCAGTATTTT. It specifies CAISAPHTDTQYF.

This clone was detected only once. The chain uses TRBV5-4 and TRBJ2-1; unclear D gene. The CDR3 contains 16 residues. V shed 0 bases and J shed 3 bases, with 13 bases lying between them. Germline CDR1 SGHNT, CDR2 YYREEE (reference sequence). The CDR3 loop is CASSLVRYTDYNEQFF. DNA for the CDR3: TGTGCCAGCAGCTTGGTCCGGTATACCGACTACAATGAGCAGTTCTTC.

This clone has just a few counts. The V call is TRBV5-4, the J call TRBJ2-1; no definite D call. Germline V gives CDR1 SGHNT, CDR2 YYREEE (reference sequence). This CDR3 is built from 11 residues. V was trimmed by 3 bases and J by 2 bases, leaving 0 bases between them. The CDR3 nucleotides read TGTGCCAGCAGCTCCTACAATGAGCAGTTCTTC. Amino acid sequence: CASSSYNEQFF.

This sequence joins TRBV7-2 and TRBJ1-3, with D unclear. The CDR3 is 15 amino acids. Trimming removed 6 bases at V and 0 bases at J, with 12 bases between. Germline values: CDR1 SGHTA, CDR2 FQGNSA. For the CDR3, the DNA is TGTGCCAGCAGTGTGCAGGCCTTCTCTGGAAACACCATATATTTT. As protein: CASSVQAFSGNTIYF.

CDR3 region: CASSAPGQPYGYTF. CDR3 coding DNA: TGTGCCAGCAGCGCCCCGGGACAGCCCTATGGCTACACCTTC. The gene calls are TRBV7-9 and TRBJ1-2; 7 bases match TRBD1. CDR1 SEHNR and CDR2 FQNEAQ come from the germline V gene (reference sequence). V was pared by 5 bases and J by 4 bases, with 7 bases of the junction left unmatched. This CDR3 has 14 residues.